The table lists the clone carrying this T cell receptor beta chain with a count of one. The V and J ends lost 3 bases and 3 bases, in that order; junction bases with no gene match: 7. Germline V gene data show CDR1 as LGHNA and CDR2 as YNFKEQ. This CDR3 has 18 residues. The data were taken from a study of blood T cell repertoires in COVID-19. Study summary: Donors in the United States, Italy and Spain gave samples during acute or convalescent COVID-19. PBMCs, B-cell-depleted T cells, or T cells provided the cDNA or gDNA that made up the material.

As originally analysed: Reference gene primer amplification in the assay estimated nucleated cell counts. Libraries were prepared by immunoSEQ multiplex PCR; TCRdb keeps only in-frame clonotypes and omits some of them. Clone size and V and J calls were adopted from that table, with D and trimming inferred from the DNA. The profile shows fewer than 350,000 clones, 87% of them singletons. The V and J genes are TRBV4-2 and TRBJ2-1, with TRBD2 identical over 14 bases. The specimen was peripheral blood. This receptor was obtained from a woman between 45 and 60 years old who had recovered from COVID-19. CDR3 sequence: CASSHPTSGRALYNEQFF. The CDR3 DNA is TGTGCCAGCAGCCACCCGACTAGCGGGAGGGCCCTCTACAATGAGCAGTTCTTC.